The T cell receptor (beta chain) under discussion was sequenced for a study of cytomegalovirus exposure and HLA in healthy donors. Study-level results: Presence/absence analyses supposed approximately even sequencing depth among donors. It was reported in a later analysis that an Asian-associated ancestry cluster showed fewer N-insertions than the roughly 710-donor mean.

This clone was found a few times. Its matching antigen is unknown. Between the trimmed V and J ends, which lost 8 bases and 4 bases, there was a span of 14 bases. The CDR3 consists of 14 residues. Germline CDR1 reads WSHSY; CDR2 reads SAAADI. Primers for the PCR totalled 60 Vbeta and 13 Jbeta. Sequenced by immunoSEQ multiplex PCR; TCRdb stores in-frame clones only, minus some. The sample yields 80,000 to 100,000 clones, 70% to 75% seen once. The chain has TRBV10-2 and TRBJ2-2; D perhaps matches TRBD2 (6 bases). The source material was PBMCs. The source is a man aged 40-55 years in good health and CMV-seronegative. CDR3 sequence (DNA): TGCGCCAGCCGGCGAGCGGGCGGCACCGGGGAGCTGTTTTTT. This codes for CASRRAGGTGELFF.